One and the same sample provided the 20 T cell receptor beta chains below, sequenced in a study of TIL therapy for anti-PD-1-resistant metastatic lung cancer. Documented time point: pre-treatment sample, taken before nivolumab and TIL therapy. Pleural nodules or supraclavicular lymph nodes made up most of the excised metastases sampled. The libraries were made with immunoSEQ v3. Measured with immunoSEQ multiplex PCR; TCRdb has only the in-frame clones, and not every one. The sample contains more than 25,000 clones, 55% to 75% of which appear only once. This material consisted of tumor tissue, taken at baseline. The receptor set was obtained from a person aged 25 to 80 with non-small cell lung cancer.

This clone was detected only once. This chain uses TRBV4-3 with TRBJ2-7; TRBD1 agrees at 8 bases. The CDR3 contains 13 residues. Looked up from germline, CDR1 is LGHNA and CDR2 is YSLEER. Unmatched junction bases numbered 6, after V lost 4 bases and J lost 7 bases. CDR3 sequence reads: CASSLDRVNEQYF. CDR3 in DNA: TGCGCCAGCAGCCTGGACAGGGTTAATGAGCAGTACTTC.

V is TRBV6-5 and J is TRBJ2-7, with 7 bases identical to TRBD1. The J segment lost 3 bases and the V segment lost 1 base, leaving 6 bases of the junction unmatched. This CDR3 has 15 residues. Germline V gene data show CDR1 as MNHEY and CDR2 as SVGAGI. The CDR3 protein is CASSYLGQNLYEQYF. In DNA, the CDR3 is TGTGCCAGCAGTTACTTGGGACAGAACCTCTACGAGCAGTACTTC.

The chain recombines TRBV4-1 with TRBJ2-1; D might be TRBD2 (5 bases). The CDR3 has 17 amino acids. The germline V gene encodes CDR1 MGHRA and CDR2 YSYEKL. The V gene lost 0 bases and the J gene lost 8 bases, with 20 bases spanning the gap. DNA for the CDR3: TGCGCCAGCAGCCAAGATCCCCAGCGCAGAGGGTTCGATGAGCAGTTCTTC. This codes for CASSQDPQRRGFDEQFF.

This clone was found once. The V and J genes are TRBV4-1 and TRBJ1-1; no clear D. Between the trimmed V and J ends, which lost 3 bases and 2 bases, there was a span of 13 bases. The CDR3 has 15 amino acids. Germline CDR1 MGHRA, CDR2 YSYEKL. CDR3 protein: CASSHPSRGNTEAFF. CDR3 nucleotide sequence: TGCGCCAGCAGCCACCCGAGCCGGGGAAACACTGAAGCTTTCTTT.

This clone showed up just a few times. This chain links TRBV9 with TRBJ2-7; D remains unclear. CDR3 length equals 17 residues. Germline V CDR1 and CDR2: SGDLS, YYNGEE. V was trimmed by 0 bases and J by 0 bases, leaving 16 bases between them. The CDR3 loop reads CASSVGVGMGGSYEQYF. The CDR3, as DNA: TGTGCCAGCAGCGTAGGAGTAGGTATGGGCGGCTCCTACGAGCAGTACTTC. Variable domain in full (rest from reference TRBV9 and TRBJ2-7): DSGVTQTPKHLITATGQRVTLRCSPRSGDLSVYWYQQSLDQGLQFLIQYYNGEERAKGNILERFSAQQFPDLHSELNLSSLELGDSALYFCASSVGVGMGGSYEQYFGPGTRLTVT.

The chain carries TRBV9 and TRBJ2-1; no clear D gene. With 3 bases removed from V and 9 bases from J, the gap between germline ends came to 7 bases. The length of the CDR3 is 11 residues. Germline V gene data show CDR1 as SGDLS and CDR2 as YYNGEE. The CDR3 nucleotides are TGTGCCAGCAGCGCCCTTGGTGAGCAGTTCTTC. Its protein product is CASSALGEQFF.

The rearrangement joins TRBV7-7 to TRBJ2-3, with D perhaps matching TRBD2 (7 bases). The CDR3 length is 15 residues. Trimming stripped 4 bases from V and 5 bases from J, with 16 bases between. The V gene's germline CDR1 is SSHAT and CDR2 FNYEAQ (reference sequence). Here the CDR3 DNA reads TGTGCCAGCAGCTCCGACGGGGGGCCGGGAGATACGCAGTATTTT. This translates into CASSSDGGPGDTQYF.

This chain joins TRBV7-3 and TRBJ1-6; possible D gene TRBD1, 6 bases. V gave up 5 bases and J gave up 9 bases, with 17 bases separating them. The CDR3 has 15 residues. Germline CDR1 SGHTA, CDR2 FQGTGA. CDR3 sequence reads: CASSLGPGQLSPLHF. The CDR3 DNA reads TGTGCCAGCAGCCTAGGGCCGGGACAACTTTCACCCCTCCACTTT.

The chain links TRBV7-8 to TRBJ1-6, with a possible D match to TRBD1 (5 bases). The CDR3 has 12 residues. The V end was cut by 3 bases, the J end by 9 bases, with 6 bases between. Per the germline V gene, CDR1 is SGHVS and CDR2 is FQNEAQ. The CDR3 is CASSLGGSPLHF. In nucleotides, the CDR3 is TGTGCCAGCAGCTTGGGGGGTTCACCCCTCCACTTT. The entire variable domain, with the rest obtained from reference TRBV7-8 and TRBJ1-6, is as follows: GAGVSQSPRYKVAKRGQDVALRCDPISGHVSLFWYQQALGQGPEFLTYFQNEAQLDKSGLPSDRFFAERPEGSVSTLKIQRTQQEDSAVYLCASSLGGSPLHFGNGTRLTVT.

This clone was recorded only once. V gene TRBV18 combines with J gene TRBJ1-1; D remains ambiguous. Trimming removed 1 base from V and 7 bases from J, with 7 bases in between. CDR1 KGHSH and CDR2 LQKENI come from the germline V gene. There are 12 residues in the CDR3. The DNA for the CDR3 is TGTGCCAGCTCACCACTTGGGGATGAAGCTTTCTTT. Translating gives CASSPLGDEAFF.

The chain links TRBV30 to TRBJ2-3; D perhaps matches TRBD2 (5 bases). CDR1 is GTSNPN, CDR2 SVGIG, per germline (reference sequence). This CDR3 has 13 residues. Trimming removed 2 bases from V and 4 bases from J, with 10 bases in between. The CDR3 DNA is TGTGCCTGGAGTCCCCGGCGGGCAGATACGCAGTATTTT. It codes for CAWSPRRADTQYF.

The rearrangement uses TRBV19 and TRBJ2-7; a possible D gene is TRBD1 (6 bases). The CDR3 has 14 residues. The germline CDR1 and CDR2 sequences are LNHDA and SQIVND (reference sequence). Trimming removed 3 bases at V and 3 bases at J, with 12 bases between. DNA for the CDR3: TGTGCCAGTAGTATTCGGCAGGGGAACTACGAGCAGTACTTC. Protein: CASSIRQGNYEQYF. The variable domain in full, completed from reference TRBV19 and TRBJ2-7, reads DGGITQSPKYLFRKEGQNVTLSCEQNLNHDAMYWYRQDPGQGLRLIYYSQIVNDFQKGDIAEGYSVSREKKESFPLTVTSAQKNPTAFYLCASSIRQGNYEQYFGPGTRLTVT.

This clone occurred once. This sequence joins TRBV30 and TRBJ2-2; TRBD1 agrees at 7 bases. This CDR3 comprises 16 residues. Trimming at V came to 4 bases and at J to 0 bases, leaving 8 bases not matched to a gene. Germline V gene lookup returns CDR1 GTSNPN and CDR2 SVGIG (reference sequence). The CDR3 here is CAWKEGGISNTGELFF. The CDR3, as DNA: TGTGCCTGGAAGGAAGGGGGCATATCGAACACCGGGGAGCTGTTTTTT. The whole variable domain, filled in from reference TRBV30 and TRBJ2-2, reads SQTIHQWPATLVQPVGSPLSLECTVEGTSNPNLYWYRQAAGRGLQLLFYSVGIGQISSEVPQNLSASRPQDRQFILSSKKLLLSDSGFYLCAWKEGGISNTGELFFGEGSRLTVL.

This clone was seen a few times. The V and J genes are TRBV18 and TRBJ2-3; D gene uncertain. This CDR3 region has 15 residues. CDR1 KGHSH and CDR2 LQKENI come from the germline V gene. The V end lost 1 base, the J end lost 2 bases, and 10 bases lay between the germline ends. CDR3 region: CASSPLAFATDTQYF. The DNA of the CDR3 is TGTGCCAGCTCACCACTAGCTTTTGCCACAGATACGCAGTATTTT.

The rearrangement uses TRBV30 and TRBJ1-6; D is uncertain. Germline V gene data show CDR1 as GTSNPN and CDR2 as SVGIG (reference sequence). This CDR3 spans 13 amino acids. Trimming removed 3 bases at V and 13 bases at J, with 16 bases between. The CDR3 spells CAWSPPRNVPLHF. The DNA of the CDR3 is TGTGCCTGGAGCCCGCCCCGGAACGTCCCCCTCCACTTT.

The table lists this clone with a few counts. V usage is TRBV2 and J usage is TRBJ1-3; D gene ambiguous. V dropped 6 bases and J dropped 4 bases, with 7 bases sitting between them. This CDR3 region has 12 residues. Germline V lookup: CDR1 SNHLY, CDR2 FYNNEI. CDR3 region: CASRVGGNTIYF. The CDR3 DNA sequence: TGTGCCAGCAGGGTTGGCGGAAACACCATATATTTT.

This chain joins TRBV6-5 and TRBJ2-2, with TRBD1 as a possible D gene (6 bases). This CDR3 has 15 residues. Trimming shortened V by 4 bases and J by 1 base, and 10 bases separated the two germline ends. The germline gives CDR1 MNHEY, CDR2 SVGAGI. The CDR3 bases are TGTGCCAGCAGTTTACAGGGTGGGAACACCGGGGAGCTGTTTTTT. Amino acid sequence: CASSLQGGNTGELFF.

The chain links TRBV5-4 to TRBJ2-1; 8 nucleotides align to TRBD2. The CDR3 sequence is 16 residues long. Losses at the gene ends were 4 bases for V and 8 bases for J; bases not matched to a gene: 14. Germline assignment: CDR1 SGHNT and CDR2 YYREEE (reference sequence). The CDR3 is CASSHPGTSVVYEQFF. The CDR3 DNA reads TGTGCCAGCAGCCACCCCGGGACTAGTGTGGTCTATGAGCAGTTCTTC.

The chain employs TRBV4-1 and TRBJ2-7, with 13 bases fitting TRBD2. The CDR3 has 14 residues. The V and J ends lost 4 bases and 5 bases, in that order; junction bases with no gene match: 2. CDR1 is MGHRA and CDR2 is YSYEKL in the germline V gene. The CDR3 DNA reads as TGCGCCAGCAGCCTTACTAGCGGGGGGGACGAGCAGTACTTC. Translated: CASSLTSGGDEQYF.

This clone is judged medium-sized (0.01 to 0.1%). In nucleotides, the CDR3 is TGTGCCAGTAGTATGGGGGTTGGCCGGAACACTGAAGCTTTCTTT. It codes for CASSMGVGRNTEAFF. The chain joins TRBV19 to TRBJ1-1; D is possibly TRBD1 (5 bases). Per germline, CDR1 LNHDA and CDR2 SQIVND (reference sequence). V was clipped by 3 bases and J by 1 base, with 12 bases between them. This CDR3 is built from 15 residues.